This section outlines one T cell receptor (beta chain) sequence together with its context. Its antigen is still unknown. This specimen comes from a study of T cells expressing NK-cell markers. Study-level findings and limits: NKG2C+ dominant clonotypes from 5 to 7 donors made up about 1.0-7.5% of CD8+ T cells.

5'RACE template switching built TCR beta cDNA with unique molecular identifiers. Reanalyzing the 5' RACE reads, TCRdb keeps one entry per CDR3 protein, without DNA. This sample's clone table lists some 460,000 distinct CDR3 sequences. CDR1 and CDR2 (germline): MGHRA, YSYEKL. The CDR3 has 15 residues. The chain is built from TRBV4-1 and TRBJ2-1; TCRdb proposes TRBD1, but this gene call is untestable without DNA. Sequenced: blood T cells: a sorted CD56 or NKG2C T cell subset, CD4+ or CD8+ T cells, or bulk PBMC T cells (not recorded which). The receptor's source is a woman between 45 and 60 years old in good health. The CDR3 spells CASSQVSGQRNEQFF.